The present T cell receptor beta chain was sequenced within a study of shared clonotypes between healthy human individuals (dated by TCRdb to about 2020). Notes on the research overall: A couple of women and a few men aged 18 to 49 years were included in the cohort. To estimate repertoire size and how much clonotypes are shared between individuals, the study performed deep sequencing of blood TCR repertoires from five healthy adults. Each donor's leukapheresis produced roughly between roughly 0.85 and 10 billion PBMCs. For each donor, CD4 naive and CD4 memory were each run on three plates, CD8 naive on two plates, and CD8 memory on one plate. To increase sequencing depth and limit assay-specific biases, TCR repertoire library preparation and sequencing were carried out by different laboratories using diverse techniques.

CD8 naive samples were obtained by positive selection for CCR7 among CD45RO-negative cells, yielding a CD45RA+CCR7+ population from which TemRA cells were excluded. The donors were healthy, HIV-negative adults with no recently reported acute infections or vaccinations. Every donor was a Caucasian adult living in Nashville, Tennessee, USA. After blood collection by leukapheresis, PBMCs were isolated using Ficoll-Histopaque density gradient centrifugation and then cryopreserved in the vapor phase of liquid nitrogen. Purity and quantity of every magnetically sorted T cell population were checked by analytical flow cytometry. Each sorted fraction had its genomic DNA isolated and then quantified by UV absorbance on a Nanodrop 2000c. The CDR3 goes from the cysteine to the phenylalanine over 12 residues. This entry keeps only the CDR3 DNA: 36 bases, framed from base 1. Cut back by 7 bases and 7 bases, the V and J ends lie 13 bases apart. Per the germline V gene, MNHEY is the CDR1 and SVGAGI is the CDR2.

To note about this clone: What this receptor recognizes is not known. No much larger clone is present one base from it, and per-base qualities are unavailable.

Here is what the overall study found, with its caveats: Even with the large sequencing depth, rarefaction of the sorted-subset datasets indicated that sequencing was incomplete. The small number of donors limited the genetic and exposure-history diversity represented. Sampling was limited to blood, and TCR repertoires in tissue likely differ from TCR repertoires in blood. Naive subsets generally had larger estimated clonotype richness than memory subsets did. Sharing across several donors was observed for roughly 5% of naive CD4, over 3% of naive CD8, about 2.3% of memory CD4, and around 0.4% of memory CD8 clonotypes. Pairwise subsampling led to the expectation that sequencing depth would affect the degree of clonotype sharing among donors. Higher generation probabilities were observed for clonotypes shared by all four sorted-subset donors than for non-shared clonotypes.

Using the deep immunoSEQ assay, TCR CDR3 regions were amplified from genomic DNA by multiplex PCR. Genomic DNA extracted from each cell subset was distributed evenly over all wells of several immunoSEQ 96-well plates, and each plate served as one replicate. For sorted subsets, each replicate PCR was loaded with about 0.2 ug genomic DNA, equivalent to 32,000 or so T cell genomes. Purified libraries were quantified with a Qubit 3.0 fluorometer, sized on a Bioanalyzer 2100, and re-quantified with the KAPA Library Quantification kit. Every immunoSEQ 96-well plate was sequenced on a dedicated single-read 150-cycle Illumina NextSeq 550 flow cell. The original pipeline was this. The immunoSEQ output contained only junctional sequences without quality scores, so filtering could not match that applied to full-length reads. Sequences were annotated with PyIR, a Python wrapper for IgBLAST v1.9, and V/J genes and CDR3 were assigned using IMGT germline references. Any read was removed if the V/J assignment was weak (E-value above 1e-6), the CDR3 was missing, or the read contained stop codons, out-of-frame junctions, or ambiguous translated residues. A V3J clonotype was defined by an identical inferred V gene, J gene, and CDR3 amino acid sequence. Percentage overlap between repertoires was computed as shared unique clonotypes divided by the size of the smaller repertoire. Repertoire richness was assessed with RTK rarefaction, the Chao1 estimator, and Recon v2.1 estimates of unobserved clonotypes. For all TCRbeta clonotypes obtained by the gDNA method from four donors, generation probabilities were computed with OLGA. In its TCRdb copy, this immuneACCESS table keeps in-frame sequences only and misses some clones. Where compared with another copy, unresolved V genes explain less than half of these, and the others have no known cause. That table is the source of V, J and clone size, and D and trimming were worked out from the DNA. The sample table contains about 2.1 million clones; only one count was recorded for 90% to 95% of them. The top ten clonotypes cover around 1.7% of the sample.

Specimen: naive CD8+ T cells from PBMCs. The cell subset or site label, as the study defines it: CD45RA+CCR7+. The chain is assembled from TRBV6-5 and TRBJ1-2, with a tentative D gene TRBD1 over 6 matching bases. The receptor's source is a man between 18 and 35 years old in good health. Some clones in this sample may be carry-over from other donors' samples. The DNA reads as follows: TGTGCCAGCAACGCAGGGGAGGGTGGCTACACCTTC. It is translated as CASNAGEGGYTF.